One TCR beta chain is described in this entry. Extraction yielded at least 5 micrograms of total RNA per sample. The use of a sample-barcoded 5' primer and a J-beta primer mix characterized a second PCR of about 7 to 12 cycles. Through a template-switch adaptor with 12 random nucleotides, each cDNA molecule received a tag. TCRdb used MiXCR to reprocess the 5' RACE reads, holding one entry per CDR3 protein. Here the sample spans around 1.5 million distinct CDR3 sequences, around 42% being singletons. The data were taken from a study of blood T cells in healthy people across ages. About the research overall: Every two T cells gave about one barcoded beta molecule via template switching.

The TCR originated in a woman under 30 in good health. Sequences were obtained from blood.

CDR3 protein: CATSIQGGNTIYF. In DNA, the CDR3 is TGTGCCACCAGCATACAGGGAGGAAACACCATATATTTT. The gene calls are TRBV15 and TRBJ1-3; D might be TRBD1 (6 bases). Germline V gives CDR1 LNHNV, CDR2 YYDKDF (reference sequence). The CDR3 totals 13 residues. V was cut by 4 bases and J by 4 bases, with 8 bases left in between.